This entry lists 21 T cell receptor beta chains sequenced from one sample in a study of T cells in Graves' hyperthyroidism and ophthalmopathy. RNA transcripts were the template for amplifying TCR beta CDR3 regions. The study used the HTBI primer set for a first-round RT-PCR of the TCR CDR3. One entry per CDR3 protein, called by TCRdb with MiXCR from the multiplex PCR reads. The sample holds about half a million distinct CDR3 sequences; approximately 22% are singletons and the top ten take approximately 49%. The sample was blood. The receptors here all came from a woman between 70 and 85 years old with Graves' ophthalmopathy.

This clonotype was counted at least ten times. This chain links TRBV5-1 with TRBJ2-1, with TRBD1 as a possible D gene (6 bases). CDR3 length: 15 residues. Germline values: CDR1 SGHRS, CDR2 YFSETQ. V lost 2 bases, J lost 6 bases, and 15 bases lay in between. CDR3 bases: TGCGCCAGCAGCTTAATGACCACAGGGAGCAATGAGCAGTTCTTC. Its translation is CASSLMTTGSNEQFF.

This clonotype was counted at least ten times. The chain uses TRBV28 and TRBJ2-7; 9 bases map to TRBD1. Losses at the gene ends were 7 bases for V and 0 bases for J; bases not matched to a gene: 7. The length of the CDR3 is 15 residues. Germline CDR1 reads MDHEN; CDR2 reads SYDVKM. The CDR3 is CASIAQGADSYEQYF. CDR3 sequence (DNA): TGTGCCAGCATTGCACAGGGGGCCGACTCCTACGAGCAGTACTTC.

The chain is built from TRBV30 and TRBJ2-3; 11 bases align to TRBD2. Germline CDR1 and CDR2: GTSNPN and SVGIG (reference sequence). Trimming removed 0 bases from V and 2 bases from J; junction bases left unmatched: 7. The CDR3 has 17 amino acids. The CDR3 loop is CAWSVKTSGKYTDTQYF. Written as DNA, the CDR3 is TGTGCCTGGAGTGTGAAGACTAGCGGGAAGTACACAGATACGCAGTATTTT. Filled out from reference TRBV30 and TRBJ2-3, the complete variable domain reads SQTIHQWPATLVQPVGSPLSLECTVEGTSNPNLYWYRQAAGRGLQLLFYSVGIGQISSEVPQNLSASRPQDRQFILSSKKLLLSDSGFYLCAWSVKTSGKYTDTQYFGPGTRLTVL.

This clonotype was seen at least ten times. The chain uses TRBV12-3 or TRBV12-4 and TRBJ2-7, with TRBD2 matching over 11 bases. The V gene end was trimmed by 5 bases and the J gene end by 0 bases; junction bases not matched to a gene: 3. The CDR3 covers 15 residues. The DNA for the CDR3 is TGTGCCAGCAGTCGGACTAGCGGGCTCTCCTACGAGCAGTACTTC. It encodes CASSRTSGLSYEQYF.

Many counts were recorded for this clonotype. V gene TRBV2 combines with J gene TRBJ1-6, with D perhaps TRBD1 (6 bases). Germline V lookup: CDR1 SNHLY, CDR2 FYNNEI. Trimming took 7 bases from V and 4 from J, leaving 14 bases between them. The CDR3 length is 15 residues. The CDR3 loop is CASMPQGLYNSPLHF. CDR3 in DNA: TGTGCCAGCATGCCACAGGGTTTATATAATTCACCCCTCCACTTT.

V is TRBV18 and J is TRBJ1-4; D not certain. This CDR3 region has 14 residues. Trimming stripped 0 bases from V and 2 bases from J, with 4 bases between. CDR1 and CDR2 from the germline V gene are KGHSH and LQKENI. The CDR3 here is CASSPPGTNEKLFF. In nucleotides, the CDR3 is TGTGCCAGCTCACCACCGGGGACTAATGAAAAACTGTTTTTT.

The V gene is TRBV30, the J gene TRBJ2-3, with D maybe TRBD1 (6 bases). The CDR3 consists of 14 residues. Looked up from germline, CDR1 is GTSNPN and CDR2 is SVGIG (reference sequence). V lost 7 bases to trimming and J lost 2 bases, with 16 bases between them. The DNA of the CDR3 is TGTGCCTTCGTGACAGGTCCCTCCACAGATACGCAGTATTTT. This gives the protein CAFVTGPSTDTQYF.

V gene TRBV4-1 combines with J gene TRBJ2-7, with D possibly being TRBD1 or TRBD2 (5 bases each). The CDR3 loop spans 17 amino acids. Germline V gene lookup returns CDR1 MGHRA and CDR2 YSYEKL. The V gene lost 3 bases and the J gene lost 4 bases, with 22 bases spanning the gap. Written as DNA, the CDR3 is TGCGCCAGCAGCCAGGGACCCTTCGAAGGGAGCGGTTACGAGCAGTACTTC. Encoded protein: CASSQGPFEGSGYEQYF.

The rearrangement joins TRBV4-1 to TRBJ1-1, with D perhaps TRBD1 (5 bases). The CDR3 totals 15 residues. V was trimmed by 6 bases and J by 5 bases, leaving 19 bases between them. Germline-derived CDR1 and CDR2 are MGHRA and YSYEKL. The CDR3 DNA sequence: TGCGCCAGCAGTCGCAACCCCGGGGGAAGGACTGAAGCTTTCTTT. Protein sequence: CASSRNPGGRTEAFF.

The chain has TRBV3-1 and TRBJ2-7, with TRBD2 identical over 8 bases. Per the germline V gene, CDR1 is LGHDT and CDR2 is YNNKEL (reference sequence). The CDR3 spans 15 residues. Losses at the gene ends were 5 bases for V and 5 bases for J; bases not matched to a gene: 11. The CDR3: CASSETGTRFDEQYF. The CDR3, as DNA: TGTGCCAGCAGCGAGACCGGGACTAGATTCGACGAGCAGTACTTC.

A few counts support this clonotype. The chain links TRBV7-2 to TRBJ1-6; D is perhaps TRBD1 (5 bases). Germline CDR1 and CDR2: SGHTA and FQGNSA. Trimming took off 0 bases at V and 10 bases at J, with 19 bases between the two ends. The CDR3 is 17 residues long. CDR3 nucleotide sequence: TGTGCCAGCAGCTTAGCGGTCTCCGGGACTACGGGGTCACCCCTCCACTTT. It is translated as CASSLAVSGTTGSPLHF.

This clonotype was counted between two and nine times. The V call is TRBV20-1, the J call TRBJ2-1; the match to TRBD1 covers 10 bases. CDR3 length equals 13 residues. Trimming at V came to 6 bases and at J to 10 bases, leaving 9 bases not matched to a gene. Germline lookup yields CDR1 DFQATT and CDR2 SNEGSKA (reference sequence). The CDR3 nucleotides are TGCAGTGCCCGACAGGGGGCCGGGGGGGAGCAGTTCTTC. As protein: CSARQGAGGEQFF.

V usage is TRBV20-1 and J usage is TRBJ2-1; 11 bases map to TRBD2. V dropped 2 bases and J dropped 9; count of bases not matched to a gene: 6. Germline V gene lookup returns CDR1 DFQATT and CDR2 SNEGSKA (reference sequence). The CDR3 has 14 amino acids. The CDR3, as DNA: TGCAGTGCTAGACTAGCGGGAGGCAAGAGTGAGCAGTTCTTC. Translated: CSARLAGGKSEQFF.

This clonotype was recorded a few times. V is TRBV7-9 and J is TRBJ2-5; 11 bases align to TRBD1. The CDR3 runs to 15 residues. After removal of 5 bases from V and 5 bases from J, the junction contained 7 bases not matched to a gene. Germline CDR1 and CDR2: SEHNR and FQNEAQ (reference sequence). In DNA, the CDR3 is TGTGCCAGCAGCGTGGGACAGGGGGGTCGGGAGACCCAGTACTTC. This encodes CASSVGQGGRETQYF.

V and J are TRBV27 and TRBJ2-2, with D uncertain. V lost 2 bases, J lost 8 bases, and 6 bases lay in between. The germline CDR1 and CDR2 sequences are MNHEY and SMNVEV (reference sequence). This CDR3 region has 12 residues. The CDR3 spells CASSLKIGELFF. DNA for the CDR3: TGTGCCAGCAGTTTAAAAATAGGGGAGCTGTTTTTT.

This clonotype was counted many times. This chain joins TRBV6-5 and TRBJ1-1, with a tentative D call TRBD1 (5 bases). This CDR3 has 15 residues. Germline V gene lookup returns CDR1 MNHEY and CDR2 SVGAGI. V lost 4 bases and J 3 bases, leaving 15 bases between the germline ends. The CDR3 bases are TGTGCCAGCAGTTTCCCAGGGACGCCCGACACTGAAGCTTTCTTT. Translation: CASSFPGTPDTEAFF.

The rearrangement joins TRBV5-6 to TRBJ1-2, with TRBD1 identical over 8 bases. V trimming: 0 bases; J trimming: 8 bases; junction bases outside the gene matches: 9. The CDR3 sequence is 15 residues long. Germline CDR1 SGHDT, CDR2 YYEEEE. The CDR3 loop is CASSLGLGRQGGYTF. CDR3 bases: TGTGCCAGCAGCTTGGGTTTAGGCCGACAGGGGGGCTACACCTTC.

The chain couples TRBV9 to TRBJ2-7, with 8 bases lining up with TRBD1. J gave up 8 bases and V 0 bases, and 4 bases lay outside the gene matches. The germline V gene has CDR1 SGDLS and CDR2 YYNGEE. The CDR3 loop spans 13 amino acids. This chain's CDR3 is CASSVDWTGQQYF. CDR3 bases: TGTGCCAGCAGCGTAGATTGGACAGGGCAGCAGTACTTC.

The table lists this clonotype with a few counts. The chain is built from TRBV5-1 and TRBJ2-7, with D maybe TRBD1 (6 bases). The V and J ends lost 4 bases and 2 bases respectively, with 13 bases between them. This CDR3 has 14 residues. Germline CDR1 reads SGHRS; CDR2 reads YFSETQ. The CDR3 DNA is TGCGCCAGCAGCCAACAAGGGGGACCCTACGAGCAGTACTTC. It is translated as CASSQQGGPYEQYF.

The rearrangement links TRBV7-9 to TRBJ2-3; the D is unclear. The CDR3 runs to 13 residues. V was shortened by 5 bases and J by 6 bases, with 12 bases between the two germline ends. From germline, CDR1 is SEHNR and CDR2 FQNEAQ (reference sequence). DNA of the CDR3: TGTGCCAGCAGCCAAGTTTACGGGGATACGCAGTATTTT. It yields the protein CASSQVYGDTQYF.

This clonotype appeared many times. This sequence joins TRBV27 and TRBJ1-1; 7 nucleotides match TRBD1. CDR3 length: 15 amino acids. CDR1 is MNHEY and CDR2 is SMNVEV in the germline V gene (reference sequence). Trimming took 5 bases from V and 1 from J; bases not matched to a gene: 7. In nucleotides, the CDR3 is TGTGCCAGCAGTCATCTTGACAGGGCGAACACTGAAGCTTTCTTT. It encodes CASSHLDRANTEAFF.